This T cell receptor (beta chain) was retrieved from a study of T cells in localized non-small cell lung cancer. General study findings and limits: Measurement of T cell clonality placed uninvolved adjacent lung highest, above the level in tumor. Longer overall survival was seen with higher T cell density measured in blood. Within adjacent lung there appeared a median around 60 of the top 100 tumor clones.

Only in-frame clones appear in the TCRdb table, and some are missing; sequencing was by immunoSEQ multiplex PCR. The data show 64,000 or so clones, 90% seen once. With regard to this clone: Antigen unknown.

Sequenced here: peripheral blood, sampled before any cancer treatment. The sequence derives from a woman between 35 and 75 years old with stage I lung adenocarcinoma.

CDR3 sequence: CASSIGSEEDGNTEAFF. The DNA for the CDR3 is TGTGCCAGTAGTATTGGTTCTGAAGAAGATGGGAACACTGAAGCTTTCTTT. The chain recombines TRBV19 with TRBJ1-1; no reliable D call. Germline CDR1 and CDR2: LNHDA and SQIVND (reference sequence). Trimming cost V 3 bases and J 1 base, with 18 bases left between them. The CDR3 runs 17 residues. Together with reference TRBV19 and TRBJ1-1, the CDR3 gives the full variable domain: DGGITQSPKYLFRKEGQNVTLSCEQNLNHDAMYWYRQDPGQGLRLIYYSQIVNDFQKGDIAEGYSVSREKKESFPLTVTSAQKNPTAFYLCASSIGSEEDGNTEAFFGQGTRLTVV.